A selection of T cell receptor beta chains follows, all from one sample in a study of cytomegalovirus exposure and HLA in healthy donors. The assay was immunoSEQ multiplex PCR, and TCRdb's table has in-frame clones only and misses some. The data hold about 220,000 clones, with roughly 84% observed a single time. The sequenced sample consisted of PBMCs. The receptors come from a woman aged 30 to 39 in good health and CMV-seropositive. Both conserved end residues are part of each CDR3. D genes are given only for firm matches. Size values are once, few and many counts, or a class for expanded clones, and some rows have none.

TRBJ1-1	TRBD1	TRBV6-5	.	CASSYRQGGTEAFF	TGTGCCAGCAGTTACAGACAGGGGGGGACTGAAGCTTTCTTT
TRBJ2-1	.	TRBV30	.	CAWSQGQGIRNEQFF	TGTGCCTGGAGTCAGGGGCAGGGGATTCGCAATGAGCAGTTCTTC
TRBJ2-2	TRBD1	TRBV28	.	CASSRRVLRQGSRELFF	TGTGCCAGCAGCCGTCGGGTGTTGAGACAGGGGAGCAGGGAGCTGTTTTTT
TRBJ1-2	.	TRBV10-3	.	CAISESDTHYGYTF	TGTGCCATCAGTGAGTCGGACACCCACTATGGCTACACCTTC
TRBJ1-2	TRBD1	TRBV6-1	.	CASSGFTGGGGYTF	TGTGCCAGCAGTGGGTTCACAGGGGGCGGCGGCTACACCTTC
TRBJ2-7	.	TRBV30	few	CAWSSHYEQYF	TGTGCCTGGAGTTCCCACTACGAGCAGTACTTC
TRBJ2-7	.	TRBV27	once	CASSLSVYGFYEQYF	TGTGCCAGCAGTTTATCGGTCTACGGTTTCTACGAGCAGTACTTC
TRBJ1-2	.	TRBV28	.	CASSLKVFGGHGYTF	TGTGCCAGCAGTTTAAAGGTATTTGGGGGCCATGGCTACACCTTC
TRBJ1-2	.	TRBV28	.	CALSPSGRRFYGYTF	TGTGCCCTCAGCCCCTCAGGGCGAAGGTTCTATGGCTACACCTTC
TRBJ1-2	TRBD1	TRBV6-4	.	CASSGMTGGANYGYTF	TGTGCCAGCAGTGGAATGACAGGGGGCGCCAACTATGGCTACACCTTC
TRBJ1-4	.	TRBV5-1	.	CASSQGRGGEKLFF	TGCGCCAGCAGCCAAGGGAGGGGAGGGGAAAAACTGTTTTTT
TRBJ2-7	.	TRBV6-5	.	CASSYSLRSSREQYF	TGTGCCAGCAGTTACTCGTTACGGTCTAGTCGGGAGCAGTACTTC
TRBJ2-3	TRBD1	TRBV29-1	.	CSAGQVTDTQYF	TGCAGCGCTGGACAGGTCACAGATACGCAGTATTTT
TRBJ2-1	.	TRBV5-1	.	CASSFGTSYNEQFF	TGCGCCAGCAGCTTTGGCACCTCCTACAATGAGCAGTTCTTC
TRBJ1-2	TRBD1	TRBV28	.	CASYGQGAGYGYTF	TGTGCCAGCTACGGACAGGGGGCTGGGTATGGCTACACCTTC
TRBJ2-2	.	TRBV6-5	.	CASSPTPTNTGELFF	TGTGCCAGCAGTCCGACCCCAACGAACACCGGGGAGCTGTTTTTT
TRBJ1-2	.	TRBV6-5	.	CASSYSVGGYGYTF	TGTGCCAGCAGTTACTCGGTGGGCGGCTATGGCTACACCTTC
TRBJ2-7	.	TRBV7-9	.	CASSSPSSEGRRPYEQYF	TGTGCCAGCAGCTCGCCGTCCTCGGAAGGGAGAAGGCCATACGAGCAGTACTTC
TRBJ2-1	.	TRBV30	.	CAWGLGGGGSVGFF	TGTGCCTGGGGATTAGGAGGGGGCGGGTCCGTAGGGTTCTTC
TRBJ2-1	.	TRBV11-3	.	CASSLSVSSYNEQFF	TGTGCCAGCAGCTTATCCGTGAGCTCCTACAATGAGCAGTTCTTC
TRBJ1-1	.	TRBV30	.	CAWRRGLNTEAFF	TGTGCCTGGAGGCGAGGGCTGAACACTGAAGCTTTCTTT
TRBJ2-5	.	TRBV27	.	CASSSSWGGKTQYF	TGTGCCAGCAGTTCCTCTTGGGGGGGCAAGACCCAGTACTTC
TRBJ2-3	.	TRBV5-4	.	CASSLGGRGTDTQYF	TGTGCCAGCAGCTTAGGGGGGAGGGGGACAGATACGCAGTATTTT
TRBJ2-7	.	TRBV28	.	CASSFEFYEQYF	TGTGCCAGCAGCTTTGAATTCTACGAGCAGTACTTC
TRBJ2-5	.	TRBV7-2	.	CASSLAGRQETQYF	TGTGCCAGCAGCTTAGCCGGCAGACAAGAGACCCAGTACTTC
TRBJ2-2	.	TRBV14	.	CASSQGGATGELFF	TGTGCCAGCAGCCAAGGGGGGGCCACCGGGGAGCTGTTTTTT
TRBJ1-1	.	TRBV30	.	CAWGRGTEAFF	TGTGCCTGGGGTAGAGGCACTGAAGCTTTCTTT
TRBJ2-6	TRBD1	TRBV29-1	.	CSVETRGIGANVLTF	TGCAGCGTTGAAACCAGGGGGATTGGGGCCAACGTCCTGACTTTC
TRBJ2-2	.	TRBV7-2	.	CASSYPRPGELFF	TGTGCCAGCAGCTACCCCCGTCCCGGGGAGCTGTTTTTT
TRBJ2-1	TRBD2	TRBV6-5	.	CASSSDRSGRVDEQFF	TGTGCCAGCAGTTCCGACCGTAGCGGGAGGGTCGATGAGCAGTTCTTC
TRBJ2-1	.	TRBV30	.	CAWSGLAERNEQFF	TGTGCCTGGAGTGGGTTGGCGGAGCGCAATGAGCAGTTCTTC
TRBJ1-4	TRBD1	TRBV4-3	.	CASSQARRGTNEKLFF	TGCGCCAGCAGCCAAGCCCGCAGGGGGACTAATGAAAAACTGTTTTTT
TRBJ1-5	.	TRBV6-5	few	CASSNGNQPQHF	TGTGCCAGCAGTAACGGCAATCAGCCCCAGCATTTT
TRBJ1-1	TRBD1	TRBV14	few	CASSLTGANTEAFF	TGTGCCAGCAGTCTGACAGGGGCGAACACTGAAGCTTTCTTT
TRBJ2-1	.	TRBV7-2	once	CASSLRVRVDNEQFF	TGTGCCAGCAGCTTAAGGGTCCGAGTTGATAATGAGCAGTTCTTC
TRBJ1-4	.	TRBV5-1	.	CASSRTVPVSEKLFF	TGCGCCAGCAGCCGAACCGTGCCAGTTAGTGAAAAACTGTTTTTT
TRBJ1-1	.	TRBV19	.	CASSDPNTEAFF	TGTGCCAGTAGTGACCCGAACACTGAAGCTTTCTTT
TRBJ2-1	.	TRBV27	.	CASSQTRHNEQFF	TGTGCCAGCAGCCAGACTCGCCACAATGAGCAGTTCTTC
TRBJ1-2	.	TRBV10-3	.	CAIGDYGYTF	TGTGCCATCGGGGACTATGGCTACACCTTC
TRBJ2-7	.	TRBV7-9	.	CASSLRLGSYEQYF	TGTGCCAGCAGCTTAAGACTAGGAAGCTACGAGCAGTACTTC
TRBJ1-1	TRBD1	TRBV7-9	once	CASRSSGQGTEAFF	TGTGCCAGCAGATCCTCAGGACAGGGCACTGAAGCTTTCTTT
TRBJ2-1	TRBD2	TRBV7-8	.	CASSEEVAGYNEQFF	TGTGCCAGCTCCGAGGAAGTAGCGGGTTACAATGAGCAGTTCTTC
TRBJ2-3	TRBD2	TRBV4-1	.	CASSRLAGDRDTQYF	TGCGCCAGCAGCCGCCTAGCGGGAGATCGAGATACGCAGTATTTT
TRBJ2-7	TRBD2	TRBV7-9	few	CASSPILAGNDEQYF	TGTGCCAGCAGCCCAATTCTAGCGGGAAACGACGAGCAGTACTTC
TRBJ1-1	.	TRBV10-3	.	CAIRGGGTDTEAFF	TGTGCCATCAGAGGAGGTGGTACCGACACTGAAGCTTTCTTT
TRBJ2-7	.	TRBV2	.	CASKEYSSYEQYF	TGTGCCAGCAAGGAATATTCCTCCTACGAGCAGTACTTC
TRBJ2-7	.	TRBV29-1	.	CSVELDKPGDEQYF	TGCAGCGTTGAATTGGATAAGCCCGGCGACGAGCAGTACTTC
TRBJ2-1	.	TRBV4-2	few	CASSQDGAGLYNEQFF	TGTGCCAGCAGCCAAGATGGGGCAGGATTATACAATGAGCAGTTCTTC
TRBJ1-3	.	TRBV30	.	CAWRKRDSGNTIYF	TGTGCCTGGAGAAAGAGGGACTCTGGAAACACCATATATTTT
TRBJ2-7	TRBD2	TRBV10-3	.	CAISQTSGRAGNEQYF	TGTGCCATCAGTCAGACTAGCGGGAGGGCTGGGAACGAGCAGTACTTC
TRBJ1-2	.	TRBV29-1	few	CSVEDGPDGYGYTF	TGCAGCGTTGAAGATGGCCCGGATGGGTATGGCTACACCTTC
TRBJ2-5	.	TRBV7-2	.	CASSPSMGVRETQYF	TGTGCCAGCAGCCCTAGCATGGGGGTAAGAGAGACCCAGTACTTC
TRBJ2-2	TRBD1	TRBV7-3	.	CASSYRGGTGELFF	TGTGCCAGCAGTTACAGGGGTGGCACCGGGGAGCTGTTTTTT
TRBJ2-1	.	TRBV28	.	CASNPPGLPYNEQFF	TGTGCCAGCAACCCGCCGGGACTGCCATACAATGAGCAGTTCTTC
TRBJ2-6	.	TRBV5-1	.	CASSRGDSGANVLTF	TGCGCCAGCAGCCGGGGAGACTCTGGGGCCAACGTCCTGACTTTC
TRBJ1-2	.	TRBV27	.	CASSVTGTPRRGYTF	TGTGCCAGCAGTGTCACCGGGACCCCCAGGAGGGGCTACACCTTC
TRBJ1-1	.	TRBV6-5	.	CASSYSNGVTEAFF	TGTGCCAGCAGTTACTCTAATGGTGTCACTGAAGCTTTCTTT
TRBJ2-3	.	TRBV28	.	CASSLVSGPTDTQYF	TGTGCCAGCAGTTTGGTTAGCGGCCCCACAGATACGCAGTATTTT
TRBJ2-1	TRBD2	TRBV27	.	CASRTSGRETYNEQFF	TGTGCCAGCAGGACAAGCGGGAGGGAAACCTACAATGAGCAGTTCTTC